The 24 T cell receptor beta chains below all came from one sample that was sequenced in a study of T cells in Graves' hyperthyroidism and ophthalmopathy. RNA transcripts provided the source from which TCR beta CDR3 regions were amplified. The HTBI set primed first-round TCR CDR3 RT-PCR. TCRdb re-called the multiplex PCR reads with MiXCR, one entry per CDR3 protein. The table records hundreds of thousands of distinct CDR3 sequences, around 20% of them present only once. Sample: blood. Receptor source: a man aged 25 to 40 with Graves' ophthalmopathy.

The V call is TRBV20-1, the J call TRBJ2-3; 8 bases are a match to TRBD1. CDR1 and CDR2 from the germline V gene are DFQATT and SNEGSKA (reference sequence). Germline trimming cut 6 bases from V and 6 bases from J; bases unmatched to any gene: 11. The CDR3 totals 14 residues. The CDR3 coding sequence is TGCAGTGCCACCGGACAGGGCGAAAGGGATACGCAGTATTTT. Its protein is CSATGQGERDTQYF.

This CDR3 reads CASSLWAGASTEAFF. CDR3 DNA sequence: TGTGCCAGCAGCTTGTGGGCGGGGGCCAGCACTGAAGCTTTCTTT. The chain recombines TRBV5-8 with TRBJ1-1; tentatively, D is TRBD1 (6 bases). Trimming stripped 1 base from V and 4 bases from J, with 14 bases between. Germline CDR1 SGHTS, CDR2 YDEGEE. CDR3 size: 15 residues.

In its sample, this clonotype was seen a few times. V gene TRBV20-1 combines with J gene TRBJ2-1; 8 bases line up with TRBD2. V was clipped by 3 bases and J by 7 bases; unmatched bases: 5. The length of the CDR3 is 13 residues. Per the germline V gene, CDR1 is DFQATT and CDR2 is SNEGSKA (reference sequence). The CDR3 coding sequence is TGCAGTGCTAGGAGCGGGAGTTGGAATGAGCAGTTCTTC. Protein: CSARSGSWNEQFF.

This clonotype was counted only a few times. The rearrangement links TRBV7-8 to TRBJ2-1, with TRBD2 identical over 8 bases. The V gene end was trimmed by 4 bases and the J gene end by 0 bases; junction bases not matched to a gene: 5. Germline V gene data show CDR1 as SGHVS and CDR2 as FQNEAQ. This CDR3 is built from 16 residues. The CDR3: CASSSSGGPSYNEQFF. CDR3 nucleotide sequence: TGTGCCAGCAGCTCATCGGGAGGGCCCTCCTACAATGAGCAGTTCTTC.

At least ten counts were recorded for this clonotype. The V call is TRBV11-2, the J call TRBJ2-7; 12 nucleotides match TRBD1. Trimming took 5 bases from V and 3 from J; bases not matched to a gene: 8. Germline loops: CDR1 SGHAT, CDR2 FQNNGV. The CDR3 runs 16 residues. The CDR3 DNA follows: TGTGCCAGCAGCCCCGCGGGGACAGGGGGCATCTACGAGCAGTACTTC. Translation: CASSPAGTGGIYEQYF.

This clonotype has only a few counts. The chain uses TRBV24-1 and TRBJ2-3, with 9 bases aligning to TRBD1. Trimming at V came to 0 bases and at J to 2 bases, leaving 5 bases not matched to a gene. Germline CDR1 KGHDR, CDR2 SFDVKD. The CDR3 consists of 17 residues. CDR3 nucleotides: TGTGCCACCAGTGATTTGCCGGGACAGGGCCTCACAGATACGCAGTATTTT. It yields the protein CATSDLPGQGLTDTQYF.

This clonotype has only a few counts. The genes are TRBV3-1 and TRBJ2-1; D is perhaps TRBD2 (6 bases). The length of the CDR3 is 15 residues. V dropped 4 bases and J dropped 4 bases, with 14 bases sitting between them. Germline CDR1 and CDR2: LGHDT and YNNKEL (reference sequence). The chain's CDR3 is CASSRMGGKYNEQFF. Written as DNA, the CDR3 is TGTGCCAGCAGCCGGATGGGGGGTAAATACAATGAGCAGTTCTTC.

This chain uses TRBV6-1 with TRBJ2-7; 8 bases match TRBD1. CDR3 length equals 14 residues. From germline, CDR1 is MNHNS and CDR2 SASEGT. Germline trimming cut 6 bases from V and 4 bases from J; bases unmatched to any gene: 8. Here the CDR3 DNA reads TGTGCCAGCAGGGTGGGACAGGCGTTATACGAGCAGTACTTC. Protein product: CASRVGQALYEQYF.

The chain couples TRBV27 to TRBJ2-1; TRBD2 might be the D (6 bases). The CDR3 runs 18 residues. Germline-derived CDR1 and CDR2 are MNHEY and SMNVEV (reference sequence). The germline V and J ends were trimmed by 3 bases and 8 bases, with 26 bases remaining between them. Here the CDR3 DNA reads TGTGCCAGCAGTTTCTCTCCAGGAAAGGTAGCGGAGTCCGATGAGCAGTTCTTC. It yields the protein CASSFSPGKVAESDEQFF.

The sample holds many counts of this clonotype. The V call is TRBV7-9, the J call TRBJ2-7; a possible D gene is TRBD2 (5 bases). This CDR3 is built from 12 residues. CDR1 is SEHNR, CDR2 FQNEAQ, per germline (reference sequence). Trimming stripped 1 base from V and 7 bases from J, with 8 bases between. The CDR3 is CASSLGSGEQYF. DNA of the CDR3: TGTGCCAGCAGCTTAGGTTCGGGGGAGCAGTACTTC.

In this sample, this clonotype turned up once. V and J are TRBV20-1 and TRBJ1-2; D not resolved. The V end was cut by 0 bases, the J end by 4 bases, with 6 bases between. The CDR3 sequence is 12 residues long. Germline loops: CDR1 DFQATT, CDR2 SNEGSKA (reference sequence). The CDR3 protein is CSAREAGYGYTF. CDR3 in DNA: TGCAGTGCTAGAGAGGCAGGCTATGGCTACACCTTC.

The J gene is TRBJ2-1, the V gene TRBV6-5, with TRBD1 matching over 12 bases. Unmatched junction bases numbered 2, after V lost 2 bases and J lost 9 bases. This CDR3 region has 14 residues. Germline lookup yields CDR1 MNHEY and CDR2 SVGAGI. The CDR3 loop reads CASSYGTGGPEQFF. For the CDR3, the DNA is TGTGCCAGCAGTTACGGGACAGGGGGCCCTGAGCAGTTCTTC.

CDR3 region: CASSSSRVTSTDTQYF. The CDR3 nucleotides read TGTGCCAGCAGTTCCTCCAGGGTTACTAGCACAGATACGCAGTATTTT. The V gene is TRBV28, the J gene TRBJ2-3; TRBD1 might be the D (5 bases). The CDR3 is 16 amino acids. V was trimmed by 4 bases and J by 0 bases, leaving 14 bases between them. The germline V gene has CDR1 MDHEN and CDR2 SYDVKM.

This clonotype was detected a few times. The CDR3 spells CASSSPRQDTDTQYF. DNA of the CDR3: TGTGCCAGCAGTTCCCCGCGACAAGACACAGATACGCAGTATTTT. The gene calls are TRBV28 and TRBJ2-3; no definite D call. This CDR3 is 15 amino acids long. Germline V gives CDR1 MDHEN, CDR2 SYDVKM. Trimming took off 4 bases at V and 2 bases at J, with 13 bases between the two ends.

This clonotype occurred a few times. This sequence joins TRBV3-1 and TRBJ2-2; D call uncertain. V lost 1 base and J 4 bases, leaving 13 bases between the germline ends. This CDR3 has 16 amino acids. Germline V gives CDR1 LGHDT, CDR2 YNNKEL (reference sequence). DNA for the CDR3: TGTGCCAGCAGCCAAGTGGTAGGAAGGTCCACCGGGGAGCTGTTTTTT. Protein sequence: CASSQVVGRSTGELFF.

The chain couples TRBV30 to TRBJ1-1; 8 positions match TRBD1. Germline loops: CDR1 GTSNPN, CDR2 SVGIG (reference sequence). V lost 4 bases to trimming and J lost 5 bases; unmatched junction nucleotides: 9. This CDR3 has 14 residues. CDR3 protein: CAWTYRGGGTEAFF. In DNA, the CDR3 is TGTGCCTGGACTTACAGGGGGGGGGGGACTGAAGCTTTCTTT.

The V gene is TRBV9, the J gene TRBJ2-1, with 8 positions matching TRBD2. The V and J ends lost 6 bases and 6 bases, in that order; junction bases with no gene match: 11. The CDR3 sequence is 15 residues long. Germline CDR1 is SGDLS and CDR2 is YYNGEE. The CDR3 protein is CASTIRPGGVNEQFF. The CDR3 nucleotides read TGTGCCAGCACCATTAGACCGGGAGGGGTCAATGAGCAGTTCTTC. The whole variable domain, remainder taken from reference TRBV9 and TRBJ2-1, is DSGVTQTPKHLITATGQRVTLRCSPRSGDLSVYWYQQSLDQGLQFLIQYYNGEERAKGNILERFSAQQFPDLHSELNLSSLELGDSALYFCASTIRPGGVNEQFFGPGTRLTVL.

About this clonotype itself: The junction does not match germline at one end; this may be a read error. The V and J genes are TRBV12-3 or TRBV12-4 and TRBJ2-2; weak D call: TRBD2 (5 bases). This CDR3 is built from 17 residues. CDR3 amino acids: CASSSNNRALGTGVLFF. The CDR3, as DNA: TGTGCCAGCAGTTCGAACAACCGGGCCCTCGGCACCGGGGTGCTGTTTTTT.

This clonotype was counted between two and nine times. CDR3: CASSQDWAKAPPRGYTF. In DNA, the CDR3 is TGTGCCAGCAGCCAAGACTGGGCGAAGGCCCCTCCGCGTGGCTACACCTTC. The rearrangement uses TRBV4-2 and TRBJ1-2, with no clear D. The germline V and J ends were trimmed by 0 bases and 7 bases, with 21 bases remaining between them. The CDR3 is 17 residues long. Germline values: CDR1 LGHNA, CDR2 YNFKEQ.

This chain uses TRBV6-1 with TRBJ1-2; 7 nucleotides line up with TRBD1. Germline V gives CDR1 MNHNS, CDR2 SASEGT. With 6 bases clipped from V and 6 bases from J, the junction kept 7 bases outside the gene matches. There are 13 residues in the CDR3. The chain's CDR3 is CASRMTGMNGYTF. The CDR3, as DNA: TGTGCCAGCAGAATGACAGGGATGAATGGCTACACCTTC.

The CDR3 coding sequence is TGTGCCAGTAAGTCGAGCGGGAGGGCCCGCAGCGAGCAGTACTTC. Translation: CASKSSGRARSEQYF. The chain has TRBV19 and TRBJ2-7, with 10 bases identical to TRBD2. CDR3 length equals 15 residues. V lost 7 bases to trimming and J lost 6 bases; unmatched junction nucleotides: 12. The germline gives CDR1 LNHDA, CDR2 SQIVND (reference sequence).

The table lists this clonotype with many counts. The rearrangement links TRBV7-9 to TRBJ1-5; D not certain. The CDR3 runs to 14 residues. Trimming removed 3 bases from V and 4 bases from J, with 10 bases in between. Germline assignment: CDR1 SEHNR and CDR2 FQNEAQ (reference sequence). The CDR3 reads CASSFSTNNQPQHF. DNA of the CDR3: TGTGCCAGCAGCTTTTCGACCAATAATCAGCCCCAGCATTTT.

This clonotype has only a few counts. The chain uses TRBV29-1 and TRBJ1-5; D is undetermined. Trimming shortened V by 6 bases and J by 9 bases, and 18 bases separated the two germline ends. Germline CDR1 is SQVTM and CDR2 is ANQGSEA. The length of the CDR3 is 13 residues. CDR3 in amino acids: CSVAASGKRPQHF. CDR3 in DNA: TGCAGCGTGGCCGCTTCTGGGAAACGGCCCCAGCATTTT.

This clonotype was seen at least ten times. This rearrangement joins TRBV7-2 to TRBJ2-7; 9 bases line up with TRBD2. Losses at the gene ends were 2 bases for V and 4 bases for J; bases not matched to a gene: 9. The length of the CDR3 is 16 residues. Germline CDR1 is SGHTA and CDR2 is FQGNSA. The CDR3 DNA reads TGTGCCAGCAGCTTACATGCGGGAGGGATTTTTTACGAGCAGTACTTC. Translation: CASSLHAGGIFYEQYF.